Sequencing of this T cell receptor (beta chain) was carried out in a study of T-cell reconstitution after alpha-beta-depleted transplantation in children. A TCRbeta library incorporating unique molecular identifiers was prepared. TCRdb re-analysed the PCR reads in MiXCR, keeping a single row per CDR3 protein. This sample carries over 200,000 distinct CDR3 sequences, around 10% of them seen once, and the ten largest clones take approximately 6.6%. V was pared by 0 bases and J by 3 bases, with 5 bases of the junction left unmatched. CDR3 length: 15 amino acids. Germline V CDR1 and CDR2: DFQATT, SNEGSKA (reference sequence).

The specimen comprised PBMCs from the stem cell graft donor, sampled from the stem cell graft. The clonotype was recovered from a human donor who donated a stem cell graft to a child with acute lymphoblastic leukemia. The chain is built from TRBV20-1 and TRBJ2-7, with 10 positions matching TRBD1. CDR3: CSARDSGTGDYEQYF. For the CDR3, the DNA is TGCAGTGCTAGAGACTCCGGGACAGGGGACTACGAGCAGTACTTC.